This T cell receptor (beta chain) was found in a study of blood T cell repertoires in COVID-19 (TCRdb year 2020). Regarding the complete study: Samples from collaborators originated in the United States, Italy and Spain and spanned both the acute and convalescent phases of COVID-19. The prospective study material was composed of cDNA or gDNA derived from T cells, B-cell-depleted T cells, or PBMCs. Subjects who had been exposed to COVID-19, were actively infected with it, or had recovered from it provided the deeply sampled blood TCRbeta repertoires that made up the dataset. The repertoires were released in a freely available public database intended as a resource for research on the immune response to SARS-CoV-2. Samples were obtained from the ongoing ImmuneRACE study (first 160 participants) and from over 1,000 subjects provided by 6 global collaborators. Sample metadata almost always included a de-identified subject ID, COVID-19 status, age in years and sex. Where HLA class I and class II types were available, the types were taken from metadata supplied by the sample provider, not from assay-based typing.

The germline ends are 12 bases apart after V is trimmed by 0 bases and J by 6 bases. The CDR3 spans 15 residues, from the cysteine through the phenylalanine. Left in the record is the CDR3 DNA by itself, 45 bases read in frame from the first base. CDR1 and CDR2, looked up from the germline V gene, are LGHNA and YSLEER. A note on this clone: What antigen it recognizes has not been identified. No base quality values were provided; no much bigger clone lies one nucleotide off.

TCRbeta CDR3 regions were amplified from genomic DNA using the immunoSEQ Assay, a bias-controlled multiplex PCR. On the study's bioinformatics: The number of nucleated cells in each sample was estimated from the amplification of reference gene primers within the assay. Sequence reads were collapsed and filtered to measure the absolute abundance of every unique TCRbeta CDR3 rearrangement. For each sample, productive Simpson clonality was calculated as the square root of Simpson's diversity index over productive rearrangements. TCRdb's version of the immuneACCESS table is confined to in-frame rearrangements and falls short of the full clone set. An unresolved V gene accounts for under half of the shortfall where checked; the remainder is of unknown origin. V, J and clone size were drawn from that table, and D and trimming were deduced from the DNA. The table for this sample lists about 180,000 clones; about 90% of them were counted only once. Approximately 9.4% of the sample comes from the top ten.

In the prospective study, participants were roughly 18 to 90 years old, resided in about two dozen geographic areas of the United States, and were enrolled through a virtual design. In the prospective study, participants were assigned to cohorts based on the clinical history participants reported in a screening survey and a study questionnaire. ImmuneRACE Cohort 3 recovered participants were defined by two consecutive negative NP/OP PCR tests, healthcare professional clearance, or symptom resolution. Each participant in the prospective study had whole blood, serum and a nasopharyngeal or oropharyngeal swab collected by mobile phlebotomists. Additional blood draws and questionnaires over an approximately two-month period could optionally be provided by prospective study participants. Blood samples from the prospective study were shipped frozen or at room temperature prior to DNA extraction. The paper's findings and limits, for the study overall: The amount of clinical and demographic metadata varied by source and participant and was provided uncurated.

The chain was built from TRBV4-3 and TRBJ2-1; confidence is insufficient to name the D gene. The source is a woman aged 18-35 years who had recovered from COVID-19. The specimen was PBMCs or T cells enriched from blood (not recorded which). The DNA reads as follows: TGCGCCAGCAGCCAAGATAGCCTTGTAGGCAATGAGCAGTTCTTC. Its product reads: CASSQDSLVGNEQFF.